Listed here are 26 T cell receptor beta chains from one sample, sequenced in a study of naive and memory T cell subsets. Two oligonucleotides, mixed equimolar, formed the beta constant-region primer covering TRBC1 and TRBC2. In TCRdb, the UMI-ligation and nested PCR reads were re-called with MiXCR into one record per CDR3 protein. This sample has around 35,000 distinct CDR3 sequences, with about 14% found just once. Sequencing used effector memory CD4+ T cells from blood. Documented subset: effector memory, CD45RA- CD27-. These TCRs come from a human donor in good health.

This clonotype has more than one count but fewer than ten. V and J are TRBV2 and TRBJ1-1, with D unresolved. V was trimmed by 7 bases and J by 3 bases, leaving 12 bases between them. CDR1 is SNHLY, CDR2 FYNNEI, per germline. This CDR3 spans 13 amino acids. CDR3 protein: CASTYRPYTEAFF. The CDR3 region has the DNA TGTGCCAGCACTTACCGACCGTACACTGAAGCTTTCTTT.

This clonotype was seen only a few times. V is TRBV5-1 and J is TRBJ2-1; 11 positions match TRBD2. V was clipped by 4 bases and J by 4 bases; unmatched bases: 4. The CDR3 consists of 15 residues. CDR1 is SGHRS, CDR2 YFSETQ, per germline. The CDR3 reads CASSLGLAAYNEQFF. The CDR3, as DNA: TGCGCCAGCAGCCTGGGACTAGCGGCTTACAATGAGCAGTTCTTC.

The chain combines TRBV7-6 with TRBJ1-6; TRBD1 agrees at 7 bases. This CDR3 region has 17 residues. Germline loops: CDR1 SGHVS, CDR2 FNYEAQ. The V segment lost 6 bases and the J segment 0 bases; nucleotides outside the gene matches: 8. The CDR3: CASRASGGSSYNSPLHF. As DNA, the CDR3 is TGTGCCAGCAGGGCCTCAGGGGGAAGCTCCTATAATTCACCCCTCCACTTT.

This clonotype was seen only a few times. The J gene is TRBJ2-2, the V gene TRBV6-5; no clear D. The CDR3 is made up of 13 amino acids. Germline lookup yields CDR1 MNHEY and CDR2 SVGAGI. Between the trimmed V and J ends, which lost 6 bases and 4 bases, there was a span of 9 bases. In DNA, the CDR3 is TGTGCCAGCAGCCGACTCGGCACCGGGGAGCTGTTTTTT. This codes for CASSRLGTGELFF.

The V call is TRBV27, the J call TRBJ2-3, with 11 bases matching TRBD2. CDR1 is MNHEY, CDR2 SMNVEV, per germline (reference sequence). The CDR3 is 17 residues long. After removal of 5 bases from V and 3 bases from J, the junction contained 10 bases not matched to a gene. CDR3 nucleotides: TGTGCCAGCAGTACGTCCGGACTAGCGGGTCGGACAGATACGCAGTATTTT. This sequence encodes CASSTSGLAGRTDTQYF.

The genes are TRBV7-6 and TRBJ2-1, with D perhaps matching TRBD2 (6 bases). Germline CDR1 reads SGHVS; CDR2 reads FNYEAQ. Trimming stripped 4 bases from V and 7 bases from J, with 26 bases between. This CDR3 has 18 residues. This CDR3 is CASSSKVVGGGILNEQFF. The CDR3 DNA reads TGTGCCAGCAGCTCAAAGGTGGTTGGCGGCGGGATCTTGAATGAGCAGTTCTTC.

The V gene is TRBV2, the J gene TRBJ2-3, with TRBD2 matching over 8 bases. Germline lookup yields CDR1 SNHLY and CDR2 FYNNEI. The CDR3 totals 14 residues. V was clipped by 8 bases and J by 4 bases; unmatched bases: 8. CDR3 sequence: CASRGGTSADTQYF. The CDR3 DNA follows: TGTGCCAGCCGAGGGGGGACTAGTGCAGATACGCAGTATTTT.

This clonotype was recorded a few times. The J gene is TRBJ2-7, the V gene TRBV5-1; no clear D gene. The V and J ends lost 6 bases and 6 bases respectively, with 16 bases between them. The germline CDR1 and CDR2 sequences are SGHRS and YFSETQ. The CDR3 has 13 residues. In DNA form, the CDR3 reads TGCGCCAGCACGGGCCCTTTCCGCGGCGAGCAGTACTTC. Translation: CASTGPFRGEQYF.

The chain joins TRBV5-1 to TRBJ1-1; D is perhaps TRBD1 (5 bases). The CDR3 has 14 residues. Germline values: CDR1 SGHRS, CDR2 YFSETQ. The ends were cut back, 2 bases at V and 2 bases at J, with 10 bases in the middle. For the CDR3, the DNA is TGCGCCAGCAGCTTAGACGGACATAACACTGAAGCTTTCTTT. It is translated as CASSLDGHNTEAFF.

V and J are TRBV4-3 and TRBJ2-1, with D possibly TRBD1 on 5 matching bases. The CDR3 consists of 13 residues. The germline V gene has CDR1 LGHNA and CDR2 YSLEER. Trimming shortened V by 0 bases and J by 15 bases, and 15 bases separated the two germline ends. This chain's CDR3 is CASSQDLRGIRFF. For the CDR3, the DNA is TGCGCCAGCAGCCAAGATCTTAGGGGTATTCGGTTCTTC.

Only a few counts were recorded for this clonotype. This rearrangement joins TRBV20-1 to TRBJ2-4; D gene ambiguous. The CDR3 is 12 amino acids. In germline, CDR1 is DFQATT, CDR2 SNEGSKA (reference sequence). Trimming shortened V by 2 bases and J by 6 bases, and 8 bases separated the two germline ends. CDR3 nucleotide sequence: TGCAGTGCTAGATTGGGCCTAAACATTCAGTACTTC. Its protein product is CSARLGLNIQYF.

At least ten counts were recorded for this clonotype. V is TRBV11-2 and J is TRBJ2-1; 9 positions match TRBD2. The junction had 9 bases not matched to a gene; V was cut back by 5 bases and J by 4 bases. CDR1 is SGHAT and CDR2 is FQNNGV in the germline V gene. The CDR3 covers 16 residues. CDR3 residues: CASSPAGLAGYNEQFF. For the CDR3, the DNA is TGTGCCAGCAGCCCAGCGGGGCTAGCGGGGTACAATGAGCAGTTCTTC.

The chain recombines TRBV7-9 with TRBJ1-2; 7 nucleotides align to TRBD1. V dropped 6 bases and J dropped 4; count of bases not matched to a gene: 11. Germline V gene sequence: CDR1 SEHNR, CDR2 FQNEAQ (reference sequence). The CDR3 runs to 15 residues. Here the CDR3 reads CASSGGQTSIYGYTF. The CDR3 bases are TGTGCCAGCAGTGGGGGACAGACATCTATCTATGGCTACACCTTC.

The CDR3 protein is CASRTSGLWNTEAFF. The CDR3 coding sequence is TGTGCCAGCAGGACCTCCGGGCTCTGGAACACTGAAGCTTTCTTT. The gene calls are TRBV28 and TRBJ1-1; D ambiguous. CDR3 length equals 15 residues. Germline V lookup: CDR1 MDHEN, CDR2 SYDVKM. The V gene lost 6 bases and the J gene lost 1 base, with 15 bases spanning the gap.

This clonotype was seen more than once but under ten times. The chain is built from TRBV20-1 and TRBJ2-1; TRBD2 is a possible D gene (6 bases). Trimming pared 5 bases from V and 0 bases from J, leaving 17 bases between. The germline V gene has CDR1 DFQATT and CDR2 SNEGSKA (reference sequence). The CDR3 extends over 16 amino acids. CDR3 loop: CSAPVAARSSYNEQFF. CDR3 sequence (DNA): TGCAGTGCTCCAGTAGCGGCAAGAAGCTCCTACAATGAGCAGTTCTTC.

The sample holds a few counts of this clonotype. The chain couples TRBV24-1 to TRBJ2-7, with 7 positions matching TRBD1. V was clipped by 3 bases and J by 5 bases; unmatched bases: 3. This CDR3 region has 13 residues. CDR1 is KGHDR and CDR2 is SFDVKD in the germline V gene. In nucleotides, the CDR3 is TGTGCCACCAGTGATACAACAGGGGACGAGCAGTACTTC. This codes for CATSDTTGDEQYF.

This clonotype was counted only a few times. The rearrangement links TRBV28 to TRBJ2-1; tentative D call: TRBD2 (5 bases). The V end lost 11 bases, the J end lost 2 bases, and 22 bases lay between the germline ends. The CDR3 extends over 16 amino acids. Germline V gives CDR1 MDHEN, CDR2 SYDVKM. CDR3 in DNA: TGTGCCCCGAATCAACCCGGAGCGGTGACCTACAATGAGCAGTTCTTC. Its translation: CAPNQPGAVTYNEQFF. The full variable domain, with the rest looked up from reference TRBV28 and TRBJ2-1, is DVKVTQSSRYLVKRTGEKVFLECVQDMDHENMFWYRQDPGLGLRLIYFSYDVKMKEKGDIPEGYSVSREKKERFSLILESASTNQTSMYLCAPNQPGAVTYNEQFFGPGTRLTVL.

This clonotype showed up many times. The chain combines TRBV4-1 with TRBJ2-5; 8 bases are shared with TRBD2. This CDR3 comprises 15 residues. Trimming took 4 bases from V and 5 from J; bases not matched to a gene: 9. The germline V gene has CDR1 MGHRA and CDR2 YSYEKL. CDR3 sequence (DNA): TGCGCCAGCAGCCCGACTGGAGCGGGAGACGAGACCCAGTACTTC. Protein product: CASSPTGAGDETQYF.

At least ten counts were recorded for this clonotype. The rearrangement uses TRBV7-3 and TRBJ2-1; D is unresolved. Germline V CDR1 and CDR2: SGHTA, FQGTGA. Trimming stripped 1 base from V and 0 bases from J, with 13 bases between. CDR3 length equals 17 residues. The DNA of the CDR3 is TGTGCCAGCAGCTTAAGATCAGGATTAAGCTCCTACAATGAGCAGTTCTTC. Its protein is CASSLRSGLSSYNEQFF.

This clonotype was seen at least ten times. This chain connects TRBV29-1 to TRBJ1-2, with D perhaps matching TRBD1 (5 bases). This CDR3 is 14 amino acids long. Trimming took off 5 bases at V and 2 bases at J, with 15 bases between the two ends. The germline V gene has CDR1 SQVTM and CDR2 ANQGSEA. The CDR3: CSVRRGLQNYGYTF. The CDR3, as DNA: TGCAGCGTTAGAAGGGGCCTACAAAACTATGGCTACACCTTC.

In this sample, this clonotype turned up a few times. V gene TRBV28 combines with J gene TRBJ2-1; 10 bases are shared with TRBD2. Germline V gene data show CDR1 as MDHEN and CDR2 as SYDVKM. The CDR3 sequence is 15 residues long. V shed 2 bases and J 8 bases; nucleotides not matched to a gene: 6. DNA for the CDR3: TGTGCCAGCAGTTTAGCAGCGGGAGGGTGGTATGAGCAGTTCTTC. Translated: CASSLAAGGWYEQFF. Filled out from reference TRBV28 and TRBJ2-1, the complete variable domain reads DVKVTQSSRYLVKRTGEKVFLECVQDMDHENMFWYRQDPGLGLRLIYFSYDVKMKEKGDIPEGYSVSREKKERFSLILESASTNQTSMYLCASSLAAGGWYEQFFGPGTRLTVL.

This clonotype was seen a handful of times. The chain combines TRBV5-1 with TRBJ1-1, with D unresolved. Trimming shortened V by 1 base and J by 0 bases, and 7 bases separated the two germline ends. Germline CDR1 and CDR2: SGHRS and YFSETQ. The length of the CDR3 is 14 residues. CDR3 DNA: TGCGCCAGCAGCTTGCCAGGACTGAACACTGAAGCTTTCTTT. Protein: CASSLPGLNTEAFF.

In DNA, the CDR3 is TGTGCCAGCAGTCGGAAAGGGGCGTCTAATGAAAAACTGTTTTTT. Protein product: CASSRKGASNEKLFF. The gene calls are TRBV7-9 and TRBJ1-4, with D maybe TRBD1 (5 bases). CDR3 length: 15 amino acids. Looked up from germline, CDR1 is SEHNR and CDR2 is FQNEAQ (reference sequence). V was cut by 6 bases and J by 3 bases, with 14 bases left in between.

This clonotype appeared many times. This chain connects TRBV9 to TRBJ2-3; 11 bases are shared with TRBD2. Germline values: CDR1 SGDLS, CDR2 YYNGEE. The junction had 7 bases not matched to a gene; V was cut back by 4 bases and J by 6 bases. This CDR3 has 15 residues. CDR3 in amino acids: CASSPRLAGSDTQYF. CDR3 coding DNA: TGTGCCAGCAGCCCTAGACTAGCGGGGTCCGATACGCAGTATTTT.

This clonotype appeared a few times. The chain has TRBV7-2 and TRBJ1-5; D ambiguous. The CDR3 covers 13 residues. In germline, CDR1 is SGHTA, CDR2 FQGNSA. The V end lost 8 bases, the J end lost 3 bases, and 11 bases lay between the germline ends. The CDR3 DNA reads TGTGCCAGCTCTGGCGGATACAATCAGCCCCAGCATTTT. This gives the protein CASSGGYNQPQHF.

CDR3 DNA: TGCGCCAGCAGCCAAGGACTAACTAGCGGGACTCCCTACGAGCAGTACTTC. Translation: CASSQGLTSGTPYEQYF. The chain joins TRBV4-1 to TRBJ2-7, with TRBD2 matching 10 bases. After removal of 1 base from V and 2 bases from J, the junction contained 8 bases not matched to a gene. From germline, CDR1 is MGHRA and CDR2 YSYEKL. The CDR3 has 17 residues.